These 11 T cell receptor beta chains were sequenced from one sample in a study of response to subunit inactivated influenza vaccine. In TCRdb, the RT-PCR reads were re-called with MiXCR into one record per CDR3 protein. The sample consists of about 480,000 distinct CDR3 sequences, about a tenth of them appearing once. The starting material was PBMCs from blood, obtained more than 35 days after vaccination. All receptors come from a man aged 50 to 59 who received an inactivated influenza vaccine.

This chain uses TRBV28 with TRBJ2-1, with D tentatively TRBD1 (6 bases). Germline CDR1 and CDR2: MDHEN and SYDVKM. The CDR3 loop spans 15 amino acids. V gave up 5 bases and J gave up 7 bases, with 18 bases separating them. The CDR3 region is CASSPTGGRRNEQFF. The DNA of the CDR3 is TGTGCCAGCAGTCCGACAGGCGGGCGCCGGAATGAGCAGTTCTTC. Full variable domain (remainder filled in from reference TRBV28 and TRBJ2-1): DVKVTQSSRYLVKRTGEKVFLECVQDMDHENMFWYRQDPGLGLRLIYFSYDVKMKEKGDIPEGYSVSREKKERFSLILESASTNQTSMYLCASSPTGGRRNEQFFGPGTRLTVL.

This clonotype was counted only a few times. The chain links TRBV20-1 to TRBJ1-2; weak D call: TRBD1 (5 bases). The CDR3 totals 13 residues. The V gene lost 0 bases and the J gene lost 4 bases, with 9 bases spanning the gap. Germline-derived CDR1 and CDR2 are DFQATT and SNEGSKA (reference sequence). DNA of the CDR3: TGCAGTGCTAGAGATTTCGACAGCTATGGCTACACCTTC. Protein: CSARDFDSYGYTF.

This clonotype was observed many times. The chain's CDR3 is CSARASGSLVEQYF. As DNA, the CDR3 is TGCAGTGCTAGAGCTAGCGGGAGTCTCGTCGAGCAGTACTTC. V is TRBV20-1 and J is TRBJ2-7, with TRBD2 matching over 10 bases. The V segment lost 1 base and the J segment 6 bases; nucleotides outside the gene matches: 6. The CDR3 spans 14 residues. The germline gives CDR1 DFQATT, CDR2 SNEGSKA (reference sequence).

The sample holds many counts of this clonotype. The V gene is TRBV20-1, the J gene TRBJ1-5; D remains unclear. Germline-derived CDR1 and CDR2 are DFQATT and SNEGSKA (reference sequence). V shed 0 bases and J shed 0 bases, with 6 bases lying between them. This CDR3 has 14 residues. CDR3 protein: CSARDPYSNQPQHF. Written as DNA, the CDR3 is TGCAGTGCTAGAGATCCGTATAGCAATCAGCCCCAGCATTTT.

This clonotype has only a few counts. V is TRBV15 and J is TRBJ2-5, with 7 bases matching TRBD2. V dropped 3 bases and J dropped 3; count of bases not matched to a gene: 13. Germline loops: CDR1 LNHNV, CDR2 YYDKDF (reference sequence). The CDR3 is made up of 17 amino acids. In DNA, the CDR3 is TGTGCCACCAGCAGGGAGCGGGGCATCAGATATAAAGAGACCCAGTACTTC. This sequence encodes CATSRERGIRYKETQYF.

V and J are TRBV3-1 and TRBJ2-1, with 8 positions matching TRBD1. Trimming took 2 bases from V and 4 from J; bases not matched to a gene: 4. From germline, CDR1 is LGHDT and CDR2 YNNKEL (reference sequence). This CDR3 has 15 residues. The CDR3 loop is CASSQRTGIYNEQFF. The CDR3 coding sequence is TGTGCCAGCAGCCAACGGACAGGGATTTACAATGAGCAGTTCTTC.

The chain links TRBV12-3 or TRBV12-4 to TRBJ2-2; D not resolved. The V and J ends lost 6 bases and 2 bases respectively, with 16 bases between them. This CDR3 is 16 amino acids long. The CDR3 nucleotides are TGTGCCAGCAGCCGGAATGGAGTGGTAAACACCGGGGAGCTGTTTTTT. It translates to CASSRNGVVNTGELFF.

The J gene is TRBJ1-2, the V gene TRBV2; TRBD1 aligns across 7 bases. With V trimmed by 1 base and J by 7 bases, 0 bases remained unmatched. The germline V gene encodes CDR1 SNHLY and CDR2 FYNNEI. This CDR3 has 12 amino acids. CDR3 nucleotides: TGTGCCAGCAGTGAAGGACAGGGTGGCTACACCTTC. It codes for CASSEGQGGYTF.

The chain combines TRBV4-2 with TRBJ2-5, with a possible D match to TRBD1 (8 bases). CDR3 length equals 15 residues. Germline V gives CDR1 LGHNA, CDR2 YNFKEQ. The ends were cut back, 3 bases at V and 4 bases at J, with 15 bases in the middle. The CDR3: CASSQLQGGGETQYF. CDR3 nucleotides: TGTGCCAGCAGCCAGCTACAGGGGGGGGGAGAGACCCAGTACTTC.

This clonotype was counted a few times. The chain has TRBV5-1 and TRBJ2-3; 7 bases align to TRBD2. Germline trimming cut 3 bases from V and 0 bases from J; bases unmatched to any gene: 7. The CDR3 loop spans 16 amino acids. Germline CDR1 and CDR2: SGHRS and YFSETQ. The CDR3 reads CASSWGMGGSTDTQYF. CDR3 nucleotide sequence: TGCGCCAGCAGCTGGGGCATGGGGGGGAGCACAGATACGCAGTATTTT. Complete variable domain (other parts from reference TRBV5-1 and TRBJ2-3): KAGVTQTPRYLIKTRGQQVTLSCSPISGHRSVSWYQQTPGQGLQFLFEYFSETQRNKGNFPGRFSGRQFSNSRSEMNVSTLELGDSALYLCASSWGMGGSTDTQYFGPGTRLTVL.

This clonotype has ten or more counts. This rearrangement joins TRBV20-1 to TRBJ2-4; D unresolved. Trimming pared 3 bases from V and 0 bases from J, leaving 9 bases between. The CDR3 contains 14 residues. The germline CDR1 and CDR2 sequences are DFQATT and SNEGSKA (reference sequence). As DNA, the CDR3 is TGCAGTGCTAGGGGATCTGCAGCCAAAAACATTCAGTACTTC. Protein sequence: CSARGSAAKNIQYF.